This T cell receptor (beta chain) was recovered during a study of blood T cells in healthy people across ages. The second PCR ran roughly 6 to 12 cycles with a sample-barcoded 5' primer and J-beta primers. TCRdb used MiXCR to reprocess the 5' RACE reads, holding one entry per CDR3 protein. The data show around 800,000 distinct CDR3 sequences, approximately 24% seen once. They isolated at least 7 million PBMCs from each sample. Overall study findings and caveats: Donors of long life had a larger count of naive CD4+ cells and greater diversity than aged donors.

Germline V gene sequence: CDR1 ENHRY, CDR2 SYGVKD. Trimming left V 2 bases short and J 10 bases short, with 15 bases between. The CDR3 sequence is 15 residues long. This clonotype was observed a handful of times. What it binds is unknown. The sample was also reused in another study, on T cells of mothers and their children. That report notes: The extracted RNA was employed in its entirety for cDNA synthesis, at about 1.4 ug per 15 ul. Detection yielded no persistent microchimeric T cell clones.

The sequenced sample was blood. The TCR was taken from a boy aged 5-17 years in good health. The genes are TRBV10-3 and TRBJ1-6; TRBD1 might be the D (5 bases). The CDR3 nucleotides are TGTGCCATCAGTGAGGGGGCAACCCCGGGGTCACCCCTCCACTTT. Amino acid sequence: CAISEGATPGSPLHF.